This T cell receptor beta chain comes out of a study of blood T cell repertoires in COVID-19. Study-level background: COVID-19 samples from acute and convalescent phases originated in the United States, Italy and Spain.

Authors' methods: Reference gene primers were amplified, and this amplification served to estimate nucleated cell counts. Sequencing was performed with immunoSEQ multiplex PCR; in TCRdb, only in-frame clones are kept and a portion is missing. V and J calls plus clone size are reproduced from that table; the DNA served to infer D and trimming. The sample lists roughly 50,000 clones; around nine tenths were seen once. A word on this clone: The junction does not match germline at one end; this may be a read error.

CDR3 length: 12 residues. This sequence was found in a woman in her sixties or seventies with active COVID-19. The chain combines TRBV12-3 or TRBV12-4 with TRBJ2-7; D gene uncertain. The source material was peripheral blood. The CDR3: CASCLLTNEQYF. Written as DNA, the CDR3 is TGTGCCAGCTGTTTATTGACAAACGAGCAGTACTTC.